The T cell receptor beta chain under discussion was sequenced for a study of T cells in tuberculosis. Study at large: T cells were selected with CD1B tetramers loaded with glucose monomycolate. Study results and caveats: The TCR-beta difference was not significant; alpha differences partly reflected length.

Details on this clone: The antigen is not known.

The table came from immunoSEQ multiplex PCR; TCRdb's copy has only in-frame clones and leaves some out. Of 20,000 to 25,000 clones listed, around 87% were seen once; the top ten hold about 14%. Between the trimmed V and J ends, which lost 4 bases and 4 bases, there was a span of 13 bases. The germline V gene encodes CDR1 SNHLY and CDR2 FYNNEI. The CDR3 runs to 15 residues. The sequenced material came from PBMCs. The sequence was collected from a donor under 30 with latent tuberculosis or without tuberculosis infection. The chain couples TRBV2 to TRBJ2-2; D possibly corresponds to TRBD2 (6 bases). The CDR3 sequence: CASSGRQTSTGELFF. DNA for the CDR3: TGTGCCAGCAGTGGTCGACAGACTAGCACCGGGGAGCTGTTTTTT.